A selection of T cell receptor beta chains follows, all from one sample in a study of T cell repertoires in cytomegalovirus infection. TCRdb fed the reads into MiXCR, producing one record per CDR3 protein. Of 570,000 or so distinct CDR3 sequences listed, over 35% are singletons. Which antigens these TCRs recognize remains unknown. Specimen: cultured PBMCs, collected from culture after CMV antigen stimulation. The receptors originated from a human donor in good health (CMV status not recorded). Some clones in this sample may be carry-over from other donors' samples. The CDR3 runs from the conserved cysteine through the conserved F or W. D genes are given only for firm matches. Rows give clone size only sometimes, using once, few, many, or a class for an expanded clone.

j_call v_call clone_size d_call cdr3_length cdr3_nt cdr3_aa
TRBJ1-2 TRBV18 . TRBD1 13 TGTGCCAGCTCTCCCAGGGACAGTGCTGGCTACACCTTC CASSPRDSAGYTF
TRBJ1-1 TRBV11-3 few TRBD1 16 TGTGCCAGCAGCTTAAACTACAGGGGGCTTAGCACTGAAGCTTTCTTT CASSLNYRGLSTEAFF
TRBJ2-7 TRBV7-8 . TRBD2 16 TGTGCCAGCAGAGCCACGAGGACTAGCGGGAGTCACGAGCAGTACTTC CASRATRTSGSHEQYF
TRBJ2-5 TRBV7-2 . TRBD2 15 TGTGCCAGCAGCTTCCAAGCGGGGGGAAAAGAGACCCAGTACTTC CASSFQAGGKETQYF
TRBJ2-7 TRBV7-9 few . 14 TGTGCCAGCAGCTTATGGAGCTCCCTGGACGAGCAGTACTTC CASSLWSSLDEQYF
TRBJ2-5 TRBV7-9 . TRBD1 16 TGTGCCAGCAGTCTAACCGGGACAGGGGATGGTGAGACCCAGTACTTC CASSLTGTGDGETQYF
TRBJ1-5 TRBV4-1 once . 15 TGCGCCAGCAGCCAAGATCGGAGGGGAGGGCAGCCCCAGCATTTT CASSQDRRGGQPQHF
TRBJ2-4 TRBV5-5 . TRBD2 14 TGTGCCAGCAGCTCCCTGGTGGGAGGGAACATTCAGTACTTC CASSSLVGGNIQYF
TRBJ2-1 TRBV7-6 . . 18 TGTGCCAGCAGCTCTATGGGAGGACTCAGGAGCTCCTACAATGAGCAGTTCTTC CASSSMGGLRSSYNEQFF
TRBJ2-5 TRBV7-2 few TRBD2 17 TGTGCCAGCAGCTCCTCGGGACTAGCGGGGGCCCGGGAGACCCAGTACTTC CASSSSGLAGARETQYF
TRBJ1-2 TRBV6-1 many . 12 TGTGCCGCCGCCACCCCCCAGGGCGGCTACACCTTC CAAATPQGGYTF
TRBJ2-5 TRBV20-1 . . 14 TGCAGTGCCATTTCGGGGCAGCTCGGGGGGACCCAGTACTTC CSAISGQLGGTQYF
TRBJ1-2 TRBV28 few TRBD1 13 TGTGCCAGCAGACTGGGACAGGGGTATGGCTACACCTTC CASRLGQGYGYTF
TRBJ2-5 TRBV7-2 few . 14 TGTGCCAGCAGCTTCTCCGGGTCTGTGGAGACCCAGTACTTC CASSFSGSVETQYF
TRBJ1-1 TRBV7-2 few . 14 TGTGCCAGCAGCAGTGGTAGAGCAAACACTGAAGCTTTCTTT CASSSGRANTEAFF
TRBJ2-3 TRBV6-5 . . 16 TGTGCCAGCAGTTACGCCTCAGGTGGAGCGGCAGATACGCAGTATTTT CASSYASGGAADTQYF
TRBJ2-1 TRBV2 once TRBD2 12 TGTGCCAGCAGTCAACTAGCGGGGGAGCAGTTCTTC CASSQLAGEQFF
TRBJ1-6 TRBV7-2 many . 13 TGTGCCAGCAGACGACAGGATAATTCACCCCTCCACTTT CASRRQDNSPLHF
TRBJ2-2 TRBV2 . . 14 TGTGCCAGCATTTTCGAGCGAGGGACCGGGGAGCTGTTTTTT CASIFERGTGELFF
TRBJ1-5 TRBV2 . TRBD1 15 TGTGCCAGCAGGCACGGGACAGGGGGCCTTCAGCCCCAGCATTTT CASRHGTGGLQPQHF
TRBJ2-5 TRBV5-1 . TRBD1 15 TGCGCCAGCAGCATAACCGGGACAGGGACAGAGACCCAGTACTTC CASSITGTGTETQYF
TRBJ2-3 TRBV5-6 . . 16 TGTGCCAGCAGCTTGGCTAGGGCACGAAGCACAGATACGCAGTATTTT CASSLARARSTDTQYF
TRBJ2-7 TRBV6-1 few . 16 TGTGCCAGCAGCAGGACCGGGACGGCGAGCTCCTACGAGCAGTACTTC CASSRTGTASSYEQYF
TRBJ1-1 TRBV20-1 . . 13 TGCAGTGCTTTACAGGATCCCAACTCTGAAGCTTTCTTT CSALQDPNSEAFF
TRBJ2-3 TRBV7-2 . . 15 TGTGCCAGCATCGGAGCGAGTACGGGGACAGATACGCAGTATTTT CASIGASTGTDTQYF
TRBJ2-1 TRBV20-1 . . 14 TGCAGTGCTAGAATCAGTCCCTCCTACAATGAGCAGTTCTTC CSARISPSYNEQFF
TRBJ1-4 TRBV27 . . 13 TGTGCCAGCAGTTCGGGGGGCGAGGGAAAACTGTTTTTT CASSSGGEGKLFF
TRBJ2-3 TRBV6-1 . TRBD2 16 TGTGCCAGCAGTGAACTAGCGGCAGCCTCCACAGATACGCAGTATTTT CASSELAAASTDTQYF
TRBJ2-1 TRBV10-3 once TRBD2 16 TGTGCCATCAGGACTCAGAGCGGGAGCTCCTACAATGAGCAGTTCTTC CAIRTQSGSSYNEQFF
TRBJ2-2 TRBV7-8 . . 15 TGTGCCAGCAGCCCACGGGCAGGGAGTTCCGGGGAGCTGTTTTTT CASSPRAGSSGELFF
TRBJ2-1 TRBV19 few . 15 TGTGCCAGTAACCCATTTCGGGGGCCCCAAAATGAGCAGTTCTTC CASNPFRGPQNEQFF
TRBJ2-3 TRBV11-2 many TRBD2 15 TGTGCCAGCAGCTACGAGCGGGGGCCCACAGATACGCAGTATTTT CASSYERGPTDTQYF
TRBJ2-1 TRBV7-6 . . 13 TGTGCCAGCAGCTTTGAAATCTACAATGAGCAGTTCTTC CASSFEIYNEQFF
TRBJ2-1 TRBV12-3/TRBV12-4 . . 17 TGTGCCAGCAGTTTTCTAAGGACTAAGGGTTCCTACAATGAGCAGTTCTTC CASSFLRTKGSYNEQFF
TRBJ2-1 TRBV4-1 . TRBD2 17 TGCGCCAGCAGCCAAGATCGGACTAGCGGGAGTTATAATGAGCAGTTCTTC CASSQDRTSGSYNEQFF
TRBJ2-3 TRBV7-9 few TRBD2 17 TGTGCCAGCAGCCGAATAACCGACAGCGGGGGGCGAGATACGCAGTATTTT CASSRITDSGGRDTQYF
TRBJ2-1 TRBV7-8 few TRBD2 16 TGTGCCAGCAGCTTAGCCGGGACTAGCGGCTTCAATGAGCAGTTCTTC CASSLAGTSGFNEQFF
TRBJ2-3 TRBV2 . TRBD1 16 TGTGCCAGCAGCGATCGGACAGGGGGCGTCGAAGATACGCAGTATTTT CASSDRTGGVEDTQYF
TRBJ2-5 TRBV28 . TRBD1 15 TGTGCCAGCAGTCGGCTGGGACAGGGAGGGGAGACCCAGTACTTC CASSRLGQGGETQYF
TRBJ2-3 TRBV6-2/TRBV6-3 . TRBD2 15 TGTGCCAGCAGTCCAGCGGGGGGGAGCACAGATACGCAGTATTTT CASSPAGGSTDTQYF